These 21 T cell receptor beta chains share one sample of origin, sequenced in a study of shared clonotypes between healthy human individuals. The method was immunoSEQ multiplex PCR; TCRdb's version includes in-frame clones alone and lacks a portion of them. The sample shows some 2,000,000 clones, 90% to 97% of them seen only once. Specimen: naive CD4+ T cells sorted from blood. The subset: CD45RA+ positively selected. The source is a man between 18 and 29 years old in good health.

V is TRBV29-1 and J is TRBJ2-1; 12 bases are shared with TRBD2. Unmatched junction bases numbered 12, after V lost 2 bases and J lost 4 bases. Germline-derived CDR1 and CDR2 are SQVTM and ANQGSEA. This CDR3 comprises 18 residues. As DNA, the CDR3 is TGCAGCGTTGAACCCAGGACTAGCGGGGTCGAGATTTACAATGAGCAGTTCTTC. Translation gives CSVEPRTSGVEIYNEQFF.

The chain joins TRBV6-6 to TRBJ1-2, with TRBD1 as a possible D gene (6 bases). CDR3 length: 12 amino acids. The V end was cut by 11 bases, the J end by 5 bases, with 15 bases between. The germline gives CDR1 MNHNY, CDR2 SVGAGI (reference sequence). CDR3 sequence reads: CAEGGAGYGYTF. The CDR3, as DNA: TGTGCCGAGGGGGGGGCCGGGTATGGCTACACCTTC.

The chain is built from TRBV7-9 and TRBJ2-7; 7 positions agree with TRBD2. With 1 base clipped from V and 7 bases from J, the junction kept 4 bases outside the gene matches. The CDR3 is made up of 13 amino acids. CDR1 SEHNR and CDR2 FQNEAQ come from the germline V gene (reference sequence). The CDR3 protein is CASSLEAGREQYF. The CDR3 nucleotides read TGTGCCAGCAGCTTAGAAGCGGGGAGGGAGCAGTACTTC. Full variable domain (remainder filled in from reference TRBV7-9 and TRBJ2-7): DTGVSQNPRHKITKRGQNVTFRCDPISEHNRLYWYRQTLGQGPEFLTYFQNEAQLEKSRLLSDRFSAERPKGSFSTLEIQRTEQGDSAMYLCASSLEAGREQYFGPGTRLTVT.

This clone was seen once. This sequence joins TRBV7-9 and TRBJ1-1; D may be TRBD1 (5 bases). Germline-derived CDR1 and CDR2 are SEHNR and FQNEAQ (reference sequence). This CDR3 comprises 12 residues. V lost 7 bases to trimming and J lost 7 bases, with 13 bases between them. CDR3 in amino acids: CASTFGTLEAFF. The CDR3, as DNA: TGTGCCAGCACCTTTGGGACTCTTGAAGCTTTCTTT.

This clone appeared a single time. Other DNA sequences in the same sample also yield this CDR3. CDR3 in amino acids: CASSLGSSTDTQYF. Here the CDR3 DNA reads TGTGCCAGCAGCTTAGGATCATCCACAGATACGCAGTATTTT. The V call is TRBV11-2, the J call TRBJ2-3; D not certain. Trimming left V 1 base short and J 2 bases short, with 7 bases between. CDR3 length equals 14 residues. CDR1 is SGHAT, CDR2 FQNNGV, per germline. The full variable domain, in which reference TRBV11-2 and TRBJ2-3 provide the parts outside the CDR3, is EAGVAQSPRYKIIEKRQSVAFWCNPISGHATLYWYQQILGQGPKLLIQFQNNGVVDDSQLPKDRFSAERLKGVDSTLKIQPAKLEDSAVYLCASSLGSSTDTQYFGPGTRLTVL.

The CDR3, as DNA: TGCGCCAGCAGCTTCCAGGAGAAGAACACTGAAGCTTTCTTT. It specifies CASSFQEKNTEAFF. V gene TRBV5-1 combines with J gene TRBJ1-1; no clear D gene. Trimming cost V 2 bases and J 1 base, with 9 bases left between them. Germline V lookup: CDR1 SGHRS, CDR2 YFSETQ. CDR3 length: 14 residues.

The chain joins TRBV28 to TRBJ2-5, with 7 nucleotides matching TRBD1. The CDR3 length is 15 residues. V was clipped by 5 bases and J by 5 bases; unmatched bases: 11. Germline V gives CDR1 MDHEN, CDR2 SYDVKM. In DNA, the CDR3 is TGTGCCAGCAGTCCAGGGGTAAGGGGGCAGGAGACCCAGTACTTC. Encoded protein: CASSPGVRGQETQYF.

The chain employs TRBV4-1 and TRBJ1-5, with no clear D. This CDR3 is built from 15 residues. Trimming removed 0 bases at V and 3 bases at J, with 9 bases between. Germline V gene data show CDR1 as MGHRA and CDR2 as YSYEKL. The CDR3 is CASSQDEATNQPQHF. The DNA of the CDR3 is TGCGCCAGCAGCCAAGACGAAGCGACCAATCAGCCCCAGCATTTT.

This chain connects TRBV7-2 to TRBJ2-1; D is perhaps TRBD1 or TRBD2 (5 bases each). Per germline, CDR1 SGHTA and CDR2 FQGNSA. CDR3 length equals 14 residues. Trimming pared 1 base from V and 14 bases from J, leaving 18 bases between. CDR3 loop: CASSLVGAPGAEFF. Here the CDR3 DNA reads TGTGCCAGCAGCTTAGTCGGGGCCCCCGGCGCGGAGTTCTTC.

The J gene is TRBJ1-5, the V gene TRBV5-1; 8 nucleotides line up with TRBD1. The length of the CDR3 is 13 residues. CDR1 and CDR2 (germline): SGHRS, YFSETQ. V was clipped by 0 bases and J by 9 bases; unmatched bases: 2. In DNA form, the CDR3 reads TGCGCCAGCAGCTTGGCTGGGACAGGGCCCCAGCATTTT. This codes for CASSLAGTGPQHF.

The V gene is TRBV7-2, the J gene TRBJ1-5; D is unclear. Trimming left V 3 bases short and J 6 bases short, with 12 bases between. This CDR3 has 14 amino acids. The V gene's germline CDR1 is SGHTA and CDR2 FQGNSA. This chain's CDR3 is CASSLQGIGQPQHF. Written as DNA, the CDR3 is TGTGCCAGCAGCTTGCAAGGGATCGGTCAGCCCCAGCATTTT.

This chain links TRBV27 with TRBJ1-6; no firm D call. Trimming took off 2 bases at V and 0 bases at J, with 14 bases between the two ends. CDR1 and CDR2 from the germline V gene are MNHEY and SMNVEV (reference sequence). This CDR3 has 18 residues. The DNA for the CDR3 is TGTGCCAGCAGTTTAGGGTGGGCAGCCAGCTCCTATAATTCACCCCTCCACTTT. It codes for CASSLGWAASSYNSPLHF.

The chain carries TRBV10-2 and TRBJ2-7; possibly TRBD1 for D (5 bases). The CDR3 is made up of 17 amino acids. Trimming took 2 bases from V and 4 from J, leaving 21 bases between them. CDR1 and CDR2 (germline): WSHSY, SAAADI. The CDR3: CASSEPISGQGTYEQYF. CDR3 DNA: TGCGCCAGCAGTGAGCCGATATCCGGGCAGGGTACGTACGAGCAGTACTTC.

J is TRBJ2-5 and V is TRBV5-4, with a weak D call TRBD1 (6 bases). The ends were cut back, 0 bases at V and 7 bases at J, with 16 bases in the middle. Germline CDR1 SGHNT, CDR2 YYREEE (reference sequence). CDR3 size: 15 residues. CDR3 DNA: TGTGCCAGCAGCTTGGGCGGACAGCGCACGTGGACCCAGTACTTC. Translating gives CASSLGGQRTWTQYF.

The J gene is TRBJ1-2, the V gene TRBV7-2; D gene unclear. Germline CDR1 SGHTA, CDR2 FQGNSA. The CDR3 loop spans 13 amino acids. V was cut by 0 bases and J by 5 bases, with 7 bases left in between. The CDR3 DNA follows: TGTGCCAGCAGCTTAGCGGCAGAGTATGGCTACACCTTC. Translated, it gives CASSLAAEYGYTF.

The chain carries TRBV4-2 and TRBJ2-5; 11 nucleotides match TRBD2. V lost 1 base and J lost 3; bases outside the gene matches: 7. CDR3 size: 17 residues. CDR1 and CDR2 from the germline V gene are LGHNA and YNFKEQ. As DNA, the CDR3 is TGTGCCAGCAGCCAAGTCGGGGCTAGCGGGGGGAAAGAGACCCAGTACTTC. It translates to CASSQVGASGGKETQYF.

This clone appeared a single time. The chain has TRBV6-1 and TRBJ1-3, with 9 bases aligning to TRBD1. Trimming took 1 base from V and 6 from J; bases not matched to a gene: 1. Germline lookup yields CDR1 MNHNS and CDR2 SASEGT. The CDR3 contains 14 residues. This CDR3 is CASSEDRGLNTIYF. CDR3 DNA: TGTGCCAGCAGTGAAGACAGGGGGCTAAACACCATATATTTT.

The chain uses TRBV10-3 and TRBJ2-7; no firm D call. V dropped 3 bases and J dropped 5 bases, with 5 bases sitting between them. The length of the CDR3 is 11 residues. Looked up from germline, CDR1 is ENHRY and CDR2 is SYGVKD. The CDR3: CAISDRNEQYF. The CDR3 nucleotides read TGTGCCATCAGTGACAGAAACGAGCAGTACTTC.

The rearrangement links TRBV25-1 to TRBJ2-3; D assignment may be TRBD1 or TRBD2 (5 bases each). V gave up 8 bases and J gave up 3 bases, with 12 bases separating them. The CDR3 contains 13 residues. Germline loops: CDR1 MGHDK, CDR2 SYGVNS. The CDR3 spells CASGRGATDTQYF. DNA of the CDR3: TGTGCCAGCGGTAGAGGGGCGACAGATACGCAGTATTTT.

The genes are TRBV18 and TRBJ1-3; no clear D gene. CDR3 size: 14 residues. V was cut by 0 bases and J by 4 bases, with 7 bases left in between. Germline-derived CDR1 and CDR2 are KGHSH and LQKENI. The CDR3 loop is CASSPPGIGNTIYF. The CDR3 nucleotides are TGTGCCAGCTCACCACCGGGGATAGGAAACACCATATATTTT.

CDR3 sequence reads: CASSVDPQSGGYTF. CDR3 DNA sequence: TGTGCCAGCAGCGTAGACCCACAAAGTGGTGGCTACACCTTC. V usage is TRBV9 and J usage is TRBJ1-2; D gene uncertain. Germline V gene lookup returns CDR1 SGDLS and CDR2 YYNGEE. The CDR3 runs to 14 residues. V lost 0 bases, J lost 7 bases, and 13 bases lay in between.